A single sample gave rise to the 17 T cell receptor beta chains below, sequenced in a study of blood T cell repertoires in COVID-19. Here immunoSEQ multiplex PCR was the method, and the copy in TCRdb shows in-frame clones only, minus some. The sample records about 97,000 clones, around nine tenths being singletons. Sequencing used peripheral blood. Receptor source: a man aged 50 to 60 with active or convalescent COVID-19.

This clone was observed once. This chain connects TRBV6-5 to TRBJ2-1, with 9 nucleotides matching TRBD1. V was clipped by 6 bases and J by 2 bases; unmatched bases: 5. The germline gives CDR1 MNHEY, CDR2 SVGAGI. This CDR3 comprises 15 residues. The CDR3 region is CASRGQGSTYNEQFF. CDR3 nucleotides: TGTGCCAGCAGGGGACAGGGTAGCACCTACAATGAGCAGTTCTTC.

The genes are TRBV18 and TRBJ1-5; D gene uncertain. The CDR3 contains 15 residues. Germline V gives CDR1 KGHSH, CDR2 LQKENI. The germline V and J ends were trimmed by 4 bases and 3 bases, with 13 bases remaining between them. Here the CDR3 reads CASSRAPGDNQPQHF. As DNA, the CDR3 is TGTGCCAGCTCACGGGCCCCAGGTGACAATCAGCCCCAGCATTTT.

This clone was detected a few times. The sample has other DNA sequences that encode this CDR3 too. The rearrangement uses TRBV19 and TRBJ1-1; 7 nucleotides align to TRBD1. Germline V CDR1 and CDR2: LNHDA, SQIVND (reference sequence). The CDR3 runs to 14 residues. With V trimmed by 3 bases and J by 2 bases, 3 bases remained unmatched. The CDR3, as DNA: TGTGCCAGTAGTATTACAGGGGCTAACACTGAAGCTTTCTTT. This gives the protein CASSITGANTEAFF.

The chain recombines TRBV7-9 with TRBJ1-6, with 8 bases matching TRBD1. Unmatched junction bases numbered 5, after V lost 3 bases and J lost 7 bases. The CDR3 contains 15 residues. Germline CDR1 is SEHNR and CDR2 is FQNEAQ (reference sequence). For the CDR3, the DNA is TGTGCCAGCAGCTTTCGACAGGGGAAAAATTCACCCCTCCACTTT. This gives the protein CASSFRQGKNSPLHF.

Remarks on this clone: The sample carries other DNA sequences with the same CDR3. The rearrangement uses TRBV2 and TRBJ2-3; 8 bases agree with TRBD1. The germline gives CDR1 SNHLY, CDR2 FYNNEI. With V trimmed by 6 bases and J by 0 bases, 2 bases remained unmatched. The CDR3 is made up of 14 amino acids. CDR3 sequence: CASRDRGSTDTQYF. CDR3 nucleotides: TGTGCCAGCAGAGACAGGGGAAGCACAGATACGCAGTATTTT.

The chain uses TRBV12-3 or TRBV12-4 and TRBJ2-4; D is perhaps TRBD2 (6 bases). This CDR3 comprises 12 residues. Deletions cut 3 bases from V and 9 bases from J, with 9 bases between. The CDR3 here is CASSFRGSIQYF. In DNA form, the CDR3 reads TGTGCCAGCAGTTTTCGGGGGAGCATTCAGTACTTC.

The chain recombines TRBV11-3 with TRBJ2-2; D is uncertain. Germline V CDR1 and CDR2: SGHNT, YENEEA. CDR3 length: 14 residues. V was shortened by 5 bases and J by 3 bases, with 10 bases between the two germline ends. The CDR3 is CASSPFGDTGELFF. CDR3 nucleotides: TGTGCCAGCAGCCCCTTTGGAGACACCGGGGAGCTGTTTTTT.

V gene TRBV28 combines with J gene TRBJ1-6, with 8 bases identical to TRBD1. The V gene's germline CDR1 is MDHEN and CDR2 SYDVKM. Unmatched junction bases numbered 8, after V lost 9 bases and J lost 7 bases. CDR3 length equals 14 residues. CDR3 in amino acids: CASSTGGYNSPLHF. The CDR3 DNA follows: TGTGCCAGTTCCACAGGGGGGTACAATTCACCCCTCCACTTT.

This sequence joins TRBV28 and TRBJ2-3, with 8 positions matching TRBD1. The CDR3 has 16 residues. Looked up from germline, CDR1 is MDHEN and CDR2 is SYDVKM. After removal of 3 bases from V and 6 bases from J, the junction contained 11 bases not matched to a gene. The chain's CDR3 is CASSLDQGQGGDTQYF. CDR3 DNA: TGTGCCAGCAGTTTGGATCAAGGACAGGGTGGCGATACGCAGTATTTT.

The rearrangement uses TRBV19 and TRBJ1-3, with D unclear. Germline V gives CDR1 LNHDA, CDR2 SQIVND (reference sequence). CDR3 length equals 16 residues. V shed 3 bases and J shed 0 bases, with 12 bases lying between them. The CDR3, as DNA: TGTGCCAGTAGTATTCGGGGAACCCGCTCTGGAAACACCATATATTTT. This sequence encodes CASSIRGTRSGNTIYF.

This clone was observed a handful of times. The gene calls are TRBV27 and TRBJ1-5; TRBD1 might be the D (6 bases). The germline V and J ends were trimmed by 5 bases and 9 bases, with 14 bases remaining between them. This CDR3 spans 13 amino acids. Per germline, CDR1 MNHEY and CDR2 SMNVEV (reference sequence). CDR3 residues: CASSQRGGTPQHF. CDR3 nucleotides: TGTGCCAGCAGTCAAAGAGGGGGAACGCCCCAGCATTTT.

In this sample, this clone turned up once. The chain couples TRBV28 to TRBJ2-7, with D tentatively TRBD1 (5 bases). Germline V gives CDR1 MDHEN, CDR2 SYDVKM. The CDR3 runs to 13 residues. V gave up 4 bases and J gave up 2 bases, with 9 bases separating them. The CDR3 DNA is TGTGCCAGCAGTTCCTCAGGGACCTACGAGCAGTACGTC. Translation: CASSSSGTYEQYV.

This sequence joins TRBV5-1 and TRBJ2-1; 9 bases are shared with TRBD1. The CDR3 is made up of 16 amino acids. The germline CDR1 and CDR2 sequences are SGHRS and YFSETQ. The J segment lost 3 bases and the V segment lost 3 bases, leaving 7 bases of the junction unmatched. The CDR3: CASSYHRGQDYNEQFF. The CDR3, as DNA: TGCGCCAGCAGCTACCACAGGGGGCAGGACTACAATGAGCAGTTCTTC. The full variable domain, rest sourced from reference TRBV5-1 and TRBJ2-1, is KAGVTQTPRYLIKTRGQQVTLSCSPISGHRSVSWYQQTPGQGLQFLFEYFSETQRNKGNFPGRFSGRQFSNSRSEMNVSTLELGDSALYLCASSYHRGQDYNEQFFGPGTRLTVL.

This chain joins TRBV5-6 and TRBJ2-2; 9 bases agree with TRBD2. CDR1 and CDR2 from the germline V gene are SGHDT and YYEEEE. Trimming removed 5 bases from V and 0 bases from J; junction bases left unmatched: 5. The CDR3 covers 16 residues. The CDR3 region is CASSPSSGANTGELFF. The CDR3 region has the DNA TGTGCCAGCAGTCCTTCTAGCGGGGCGAACACCGGGGAGCTGTTTTTT.

The chain combines TRBV11-2 with TRBJ2-2; 7 nucleotides match TRBD1. Germline-derived CDR1 and CDR2 are SGHAT and FQNNGV. The CDR3 has 15 residues. Trimming removed 4 bases from V and 1 base from J; junction bases left unmatched: 3. CDR3 coding DNA: TGTGCCAGCAGCTCCGGGACAGTGAACACCGGGGAGCTGTTTTTT. It translates to CASSSGTVNTGELFF.

This clone was counted a single time. This rearrangement joins TRBV5-5 to TRBJ1-1; D gene uncertain. Germline loops: CDR1 SGHKS, CDR2 YYEKEE (reference sequence). This CDR3 is 15 amino acids long. Trimming pared 4 bases from V and 2 bases from J, leaving 15 bases between. The CDR3 reads CASSPRETPNTEAFF. CDR3 nucleotides: TGTGCCAGCAGCCCACGGGAAACACCAAACACTGAAGCTTTCTTT.

This chain links TRBV24-1 with TRBJ1-1; 8 bases are a match to TRBD1. The germline V gene encodes CDR1 KGHDR and CDR2 SFDVKD. Trimming removed 3 bases from V and 9 bases from J; junction bases left unmatched: 5. The CDR3 covers 13 residues. The CDR3 sequence: CATSDDGQGKAFF. CDR3 coding DNA: TGTGCCACCAGTGATGATGGACAGGGAAAAGCTTTCTTT.